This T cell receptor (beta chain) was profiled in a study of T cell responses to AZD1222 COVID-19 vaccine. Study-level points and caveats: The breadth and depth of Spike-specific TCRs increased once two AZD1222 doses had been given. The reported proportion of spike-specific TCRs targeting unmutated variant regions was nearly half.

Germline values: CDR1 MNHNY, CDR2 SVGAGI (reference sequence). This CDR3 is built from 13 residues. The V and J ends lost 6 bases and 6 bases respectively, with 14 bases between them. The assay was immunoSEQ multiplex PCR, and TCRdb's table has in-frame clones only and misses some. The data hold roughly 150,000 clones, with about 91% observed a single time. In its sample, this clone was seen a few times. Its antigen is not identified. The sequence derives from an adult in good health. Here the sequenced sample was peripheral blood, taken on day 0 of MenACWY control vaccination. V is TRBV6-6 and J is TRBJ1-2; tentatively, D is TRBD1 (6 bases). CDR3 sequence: CASSQQGGNGYTF. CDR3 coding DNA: TGTGCCAGCAGCCAACAGGGAGGGAATGGCTACACCTTC.